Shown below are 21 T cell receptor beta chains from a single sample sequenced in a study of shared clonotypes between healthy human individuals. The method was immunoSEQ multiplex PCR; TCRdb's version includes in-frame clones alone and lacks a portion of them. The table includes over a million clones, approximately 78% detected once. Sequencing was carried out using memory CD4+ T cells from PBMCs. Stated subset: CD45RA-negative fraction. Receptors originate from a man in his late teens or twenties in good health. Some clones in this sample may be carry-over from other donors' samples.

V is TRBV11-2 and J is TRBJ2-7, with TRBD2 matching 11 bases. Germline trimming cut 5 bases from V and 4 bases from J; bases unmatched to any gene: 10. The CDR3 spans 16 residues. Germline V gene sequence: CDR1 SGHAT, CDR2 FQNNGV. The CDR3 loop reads CASSPTSGTVGYEQYF. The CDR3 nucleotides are TGTGCCAGCAGCCCGACTAGCGGGACTGTGGGATACGAGCAGTACTTC.

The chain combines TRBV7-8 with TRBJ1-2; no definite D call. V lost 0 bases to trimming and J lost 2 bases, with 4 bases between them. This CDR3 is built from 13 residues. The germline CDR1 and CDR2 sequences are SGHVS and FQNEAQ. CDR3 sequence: CASSLASNYGYTF. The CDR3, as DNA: TGTGCCAGCAGCTTAGCGAGCAACTATGGCTACACCTTC.

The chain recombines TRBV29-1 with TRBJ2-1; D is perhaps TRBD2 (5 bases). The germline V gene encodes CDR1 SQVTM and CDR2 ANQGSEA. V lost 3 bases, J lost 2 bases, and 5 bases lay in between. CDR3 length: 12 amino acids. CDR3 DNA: TGCAGCGTTGATAGCGCCTACAATGAGCAGTTCTTC. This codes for CSVDSAYNEQFF.

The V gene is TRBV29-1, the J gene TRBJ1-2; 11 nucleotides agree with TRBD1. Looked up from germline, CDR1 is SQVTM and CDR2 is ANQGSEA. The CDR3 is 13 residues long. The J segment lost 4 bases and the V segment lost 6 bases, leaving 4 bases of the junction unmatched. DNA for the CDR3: TGCAGCGTCGGGACAGGGGGGAGCTATGGCTACACCTTC. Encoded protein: CSVGTGGSYGYTF. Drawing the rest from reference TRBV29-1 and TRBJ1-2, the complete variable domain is SAVISQKPSRDICQRGTSLTIQCQVDSQVTMMFWYRQQPGQSLTLIATANQGSEATYESGFVIDKFPISRPNLTFSTLTVSNMSPEDSSIYLCSVGTGGSYGYTFGSGTRLTVV.

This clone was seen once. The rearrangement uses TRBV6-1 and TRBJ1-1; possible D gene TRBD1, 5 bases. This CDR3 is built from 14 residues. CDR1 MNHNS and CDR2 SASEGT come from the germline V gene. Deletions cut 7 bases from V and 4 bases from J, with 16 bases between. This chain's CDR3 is CASTPGGDGTEAFF. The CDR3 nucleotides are TGTGCCAGCACCCCAGGCGGGGACGGCACTGAAGCTTTCTTT.

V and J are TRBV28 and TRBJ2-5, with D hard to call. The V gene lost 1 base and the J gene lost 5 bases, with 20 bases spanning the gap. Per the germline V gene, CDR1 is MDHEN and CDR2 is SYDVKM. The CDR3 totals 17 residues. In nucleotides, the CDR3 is TGTGCCAGCAGTTTATCCCTAGGCGTACGGCTGGTGGAGACCCAGTACTTC. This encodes CASSLSLGVRLVETQYF.

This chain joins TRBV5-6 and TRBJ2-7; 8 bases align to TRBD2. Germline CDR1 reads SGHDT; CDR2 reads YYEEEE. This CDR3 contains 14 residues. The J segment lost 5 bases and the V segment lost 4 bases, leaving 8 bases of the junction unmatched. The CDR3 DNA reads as TGTGCCAGCAGCACCGGACTAGCCATCCACGAGCAGTACTTC. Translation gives CASSTGLAIHEQYF.

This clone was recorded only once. The CDR3 region is CASSQRGNQYF. CDR3 nucleotide sequence: TGCGCCAGCAGCCAAAGGGGGAACCAGTACTTC. The chain has TRBV4-1 and TRBJ2-5; possible D gene TRBD1, 6 bases. Germline lookup yields CDR1 MGHRA and CDR2 YSYEKL. The V end was cut by 2 bases, the J end by 10 bases, with 8 bases between. The CDR3 runs 11 residues.

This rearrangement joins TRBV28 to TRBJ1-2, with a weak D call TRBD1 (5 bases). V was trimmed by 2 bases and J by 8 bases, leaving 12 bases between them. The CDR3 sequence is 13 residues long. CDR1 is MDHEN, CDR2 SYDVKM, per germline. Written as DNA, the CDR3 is TGTGCCAGCAGTTTAGGACAAGATCAGGGCTACACCTTC. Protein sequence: CASSLGQDQGYTF.

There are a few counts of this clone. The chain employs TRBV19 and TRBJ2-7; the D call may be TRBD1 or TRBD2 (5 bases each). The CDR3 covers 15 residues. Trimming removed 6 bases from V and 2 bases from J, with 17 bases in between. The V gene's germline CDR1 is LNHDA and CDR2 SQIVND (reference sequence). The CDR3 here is CASRQDGTATYEQYF. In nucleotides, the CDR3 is TGTGCCAGTAGACAAGACGGGACGGCTACCTACGAGCAGTACTTC.

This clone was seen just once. The CDR3 DNA reads as TGCGCCAGCAGCTTGCCTAGCGAGACAGATACGCAGTATTTT. Its protein is CASSLPSETDTQYF. The chain uses TRBV5-1 and TRBJ2-3, with D possibly TRBD2 on 6 matching bases. V was shortened by 1 base and J by 3 bases, with 9 bases between the two germline ends. This CDR3 has 14 amino acids. Germline V gene lookup returns CDR1 SGHRS and CDR2 YFSETQ.

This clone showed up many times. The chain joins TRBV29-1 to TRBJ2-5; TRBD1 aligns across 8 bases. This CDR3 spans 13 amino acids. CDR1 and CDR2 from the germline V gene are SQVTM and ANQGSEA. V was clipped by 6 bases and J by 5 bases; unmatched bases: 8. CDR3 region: CSVNRGSGETQYF. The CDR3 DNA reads TGCAGCGTAAACAGGGGGTCCGGGGAGACCCAGTACTTC.

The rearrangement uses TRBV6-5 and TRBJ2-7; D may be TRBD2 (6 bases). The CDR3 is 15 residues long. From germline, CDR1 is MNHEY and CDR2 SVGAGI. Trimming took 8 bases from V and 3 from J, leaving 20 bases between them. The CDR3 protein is CASQAGGDSSYEQYF. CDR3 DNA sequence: TGTGCCAGCCAGGCAGGCGGGGACTCGAGCTACGAGCAGTACTTC.

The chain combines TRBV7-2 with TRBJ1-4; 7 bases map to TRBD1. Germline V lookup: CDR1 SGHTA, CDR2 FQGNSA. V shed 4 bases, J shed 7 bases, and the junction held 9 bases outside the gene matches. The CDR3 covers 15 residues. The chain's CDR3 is CASSSRQGFAEKLFF. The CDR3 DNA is TGTGCCAGCAGCTCTCGACAGGGATTCGCTGAAAAACTGTTTTTT.

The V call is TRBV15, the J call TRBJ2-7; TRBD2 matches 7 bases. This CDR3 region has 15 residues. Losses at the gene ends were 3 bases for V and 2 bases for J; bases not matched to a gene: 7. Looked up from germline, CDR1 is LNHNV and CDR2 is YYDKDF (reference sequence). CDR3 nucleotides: TGTGCCACCAGCAGGGACGGGACTACCGCCTACGAGCAGTACTTC. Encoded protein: CATSRDGTTAYEQYF. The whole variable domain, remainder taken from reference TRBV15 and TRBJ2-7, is DAMVIQNPRYQVTQFGKPVTLSCSQTLNHNVMYWYQQKSSQAPKLLFHYYDKDFNNEADTPDNFQSRRPNTSFCFLDIRSPGLGDTAMYLCATSRDGTTAYEQYFGPGTRLTVT.

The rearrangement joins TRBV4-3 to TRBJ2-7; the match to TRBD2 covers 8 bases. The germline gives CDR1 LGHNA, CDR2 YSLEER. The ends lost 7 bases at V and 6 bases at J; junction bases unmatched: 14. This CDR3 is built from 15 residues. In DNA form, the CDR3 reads TGCGCCAGCACCTTCGCTCACAGCGGGAGATCCGAGCAGTACTTC. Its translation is CASTFAHSGRSEQYF.

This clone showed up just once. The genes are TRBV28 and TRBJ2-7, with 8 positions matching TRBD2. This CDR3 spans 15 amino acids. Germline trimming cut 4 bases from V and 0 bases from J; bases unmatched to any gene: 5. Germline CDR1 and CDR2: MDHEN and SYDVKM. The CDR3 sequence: CASSYELAASYEQYF. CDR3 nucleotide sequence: TGTGCCAGCAGTTATGAACTAGCGGCCTCCTACGAGCAGTACTTC.

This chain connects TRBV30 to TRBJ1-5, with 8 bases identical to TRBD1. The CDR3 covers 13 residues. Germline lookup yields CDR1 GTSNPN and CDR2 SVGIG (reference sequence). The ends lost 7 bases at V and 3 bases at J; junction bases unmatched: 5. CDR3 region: CASGTGSNQPQHF. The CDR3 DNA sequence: TGTGCCTCAGGGACAGGTTCCAATCAGCCCCAGCATTTT.

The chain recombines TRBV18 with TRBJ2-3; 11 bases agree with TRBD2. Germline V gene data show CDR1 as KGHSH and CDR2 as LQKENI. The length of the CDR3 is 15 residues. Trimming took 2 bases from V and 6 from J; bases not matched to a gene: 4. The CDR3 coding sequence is TGTGCCAGCTCACCAACTAGCGGGAGCCGTGATACGCAGTATTTT. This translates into CASSPTSGSRDTQYF.

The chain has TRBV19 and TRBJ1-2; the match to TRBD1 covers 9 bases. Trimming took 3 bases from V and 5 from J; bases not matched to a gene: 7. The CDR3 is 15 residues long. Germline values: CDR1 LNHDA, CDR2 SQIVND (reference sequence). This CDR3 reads CASSILIGTGYGYTF. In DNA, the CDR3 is TGTGCCAGTAGTATCCTAATTGGGACAGGGTATGGCTACACCTTC.

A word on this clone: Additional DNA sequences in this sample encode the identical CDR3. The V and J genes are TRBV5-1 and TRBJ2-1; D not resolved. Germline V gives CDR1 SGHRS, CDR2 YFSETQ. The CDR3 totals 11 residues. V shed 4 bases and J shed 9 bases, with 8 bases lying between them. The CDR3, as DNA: TGCGCCAGCAGCCTCGTAGGTGAGCAGTTCTTC. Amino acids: CASSLVGEQFF.